This T cell receptor beta chain was found in a study of shared clonotypes between healthy human individuals. Study overall: The plates for each donor numbered three CD4 naive, three CD4 memory, two CD8 naive and one CD8 memory.

Study-wide findings and caveats: Depth of sequencing was expected to influence donor clonotype sharing. Collection of samples was limited to blood; tissue repertoires likely differ.

CD8 cells classed as naive were CD45RO-negative and positively selected for CCR7, excluding terminally differentiated effector memory CD45RA+ cells. V was trimmed by 3 bases and J by 14 bases, leaving 16 bases between them. There are 13 residues in the CDR3. Per germline, CDR1 MDHEN and CDR2 SYDVKM. Regarding this clone: Antigen unknown.

The authors distributed each subset's genomic DNA evenly over several immunoSEQ plates. Sequencing was performed with immunoSEQ multiplex PCR; in TCRdb, only in-frame clones are kept and a portion is missing. This sample has approximately 810,000 clones, with nearly 95% found just once. This sequence joins TRBV28 and TRBJ1-4; no firm D call. Sequenced: naive CD8+ T cells sorted from blood. The origin of this receptor is a man between 25 and 39 years old in good health. CDR3 in amino acids: CASSFRPGALLFF. For the CDR3, the DNA is TGTGCCAGCAGTTTTAGGCCAGGTGCCTTGCTGTTTTTT. The whole variable domain, filled in from reference TRBV28 and TRBJ1-4, reads DVKVTQSSRYLVKRTGEKVFLECVQDMDHENMFWYRQDPGLGLRLIYFSYDVKMKEKGDIPEGYSVSREKKERFSLILESASTNQTSMYLCASSFRPGALLFFGSGTQLSVL.